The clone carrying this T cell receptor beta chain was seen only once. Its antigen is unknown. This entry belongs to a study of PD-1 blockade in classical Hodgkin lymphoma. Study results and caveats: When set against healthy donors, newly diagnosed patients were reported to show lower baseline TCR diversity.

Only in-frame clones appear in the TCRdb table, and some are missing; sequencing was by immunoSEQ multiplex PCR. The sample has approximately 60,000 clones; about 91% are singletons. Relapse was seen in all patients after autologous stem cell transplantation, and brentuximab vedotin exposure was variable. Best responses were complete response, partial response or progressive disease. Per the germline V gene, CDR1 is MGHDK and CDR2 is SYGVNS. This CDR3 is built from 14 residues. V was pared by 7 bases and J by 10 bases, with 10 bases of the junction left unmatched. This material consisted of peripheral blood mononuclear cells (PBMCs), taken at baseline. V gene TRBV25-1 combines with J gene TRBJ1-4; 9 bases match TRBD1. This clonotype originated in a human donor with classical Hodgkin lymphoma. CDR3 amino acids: CASTRSGTGIKLFF. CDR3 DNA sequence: TGTGCCAGCACTAGGTCGGGGACAGGGATAAAACTGTTTTTT. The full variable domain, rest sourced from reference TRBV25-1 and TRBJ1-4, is EADIYQTPRYLVIGTGKKITLECSQTMGHDKMYWYQQDPGMELHLIHYSYGVNSTEKGDLSSESTVSRIRTEHFPLTLESARPSHTSQYLCASTRSGTGIKLFFGSGTQLSVL.